What follows are 30 T cell receptor beta chains derived from one specimen sequenced in a study of Tregs in tolerant kidney transplant recipients. Related graft donors supplied nonmyeloablative bone marrow transplants, and mixed chimerism was transient. Profiled with immunoSEQ multiplex PCR; TCRdb holds only in-frame clones, not every one. The profile covers 81,000 or so clones, with about 91% appearing a single time and roughly 1.5% taken by the ten largest. The sample here was CD4+ T cells from blood (PBMCs), taken 24 months after the transplant. The receptor source for this set is a human patient who received a combined kidney and bone marrow transplant. Among the T cells, some may be from the graft donor.

The chain carries TRBV14 and TRBJ2-1, with TRBD2 matching over 10 bases. CDR3 length: 18 amino acids. The germline V gene has CDR1 SGHDN and CDR2 FVKESK. The V gene end was trimmed by 4 bases and the J gene end by 3 bases; junction bases not matched to a gene: 12. The CDR3 sequence: CASSRKRSGRALYNEQFF. CDR3 nucleotide sequence: TGTGCCAGCAGCCGTAAACGAAGCGGGAGGGCCCTCTACAATGAGCAGTTCTTC.

This chain joins TRBV5-6 and TRBJ2-7, with 8 bases aligning to TRBD1. The CDR3 sequence is 15 residues long. The trim removed 4 bases at V and 7 bases at J, leaving 13 bases unmatched. Germline values: CDR1 SGHDT, CDR2 YYEEEE. Here the CDR3 DNA reads TGTGCCAGCAGCCCCACCGGGACAGGCCGGAGAGAGCAGTACTTC. Its translation: CASSPTGTGRREQYF.

This clone was recorded once. J is TRBJ1-3 and V is TRBV7-2, with 7 bases that match TRBD1. Trimming at V came to 3 bases and at J to 4 bases, leaving 18 bases not matched to a gene. This CDR3 has 19 residues. Germline-derived CDR1 and CDR2 are SGHTA and FQGNSA. The CDR3 loop is CASSFAAGTVPGTGNTIYF. Here the CDR3 DNA reads TGTGCCAGCAGCTTTGCCGCCGGGACAGTACCCGGCACGGGAAACACCATATATTTT.

This chain joins TRBV9 and TRBJ2-7, with 7 bases matching TRBD1. The germline V gene encodes CDR1 SGDLS and CDR2 YYNGEE. The CDR3 covers 12 residues. V shed 3 bases, J shed 5 bases, and the junction held 2 bases outside the gene matches. The CDR3 DNA reads as TGTGCCAGCAGCGGAGACAGGGACGAGCAGTACTTC. It translates to CASSGDRDEQYF.

The chain carries TRBV7-2 and TRBJ2-7; 8 positions agree with TRBD2. V trimming: 1 base; J trimming: 0 bases; junction bases outside the gene matches: 11. CDR3 size: 18 residues. Germline assignment: CDR1 SGHTA and CDR2 FQGNSA. CDR3 amino acids: CASSLGLWGGRPSYEQYF. CDR3 coding DNA: TGTGCCAGCAGCTTAGGGCTTTGGGGCGGGAGGCCCTCCTACGAGCAGTACTTC.

Here the CDR3 reads CASRPTGTLPGEQFF. In nucleotides, the CDR3 is TGTGCCAGCAGACCAACCGGGACTCTCCCCGGTGAGCAGTTCTTC. The V gene is TRBV7-2, the J gene TRBJ2-1, with a possible D match to TRBD2 (6 bases). Germline V gene sequence: CDR1 SGHTA, CDR2 FQGNSA. The CDR3 spans 15 residues. Trimming cost V 6 bases and J 9 bases, with 21 bases left between them.

This clone has a handful of counts. The DNA for the CDR3 is TGTGCCAGCAGCCCGAAGGGACTAGACGGGTCTGAGCAGTTCTTC. It is translated as CASSPKGLDGSEQFF. The chain has TRBV7-3 and TRBJ2-1, with 8 bases fitting TRBD2. The CDR3 has 15 residues. V dropped 5 bases and J dropped 9; count of bases not matched to a gene: 12. Germline CDR1 and CDR2: SGHTA and FQGTGA.

The chain couples TRBV29-1 to TRBJ1-4; TRBD1 matches 7 bases. The CDR3 loop spans 12 amino acids. V was clipped by 7 bases and J by 7 bases; unmatched bases: 6. Germline V lookup: CDR1 SQVTM, CDR2 ANQGSEA. Here the CDR3 reads CSAGQRGEKLFF. CDR3 bases: TGCAGCGCGGGACAGAGAGGTGAAAAACTGTTTTTT.

This clone has a handful of counts. This rearrangement joins TRBV10-2 to TRBJ2-7, with TRBD2 matching 8 bases. Germline values: CDR1 WSHSY, CDR2 SAAADI. With 2 bases clipped from V and 6 bases from J, the junction kept 6 bases outside the gene matches. CDR3 length: 14 amino acids. The CDR3 spells CASSEVGRESEQYF. CDR3 sequence (DNA): TGCGCCAGCAGTGAGGTCGGGAGGGAGTCCGAGCAGTACTTC.

The rearrangement joins TRBV18 to TRBJ2-1; D might be TRBD2 (7 bases). V lost 1 base, J lost 4 bases, and 11 bases lay in between. Germline loops: CDR1 KGHSH, CDR2 LQKENI. This CDR3 spans 15 amino acids. CDR3 protein: CASSPRGGGYNEQFF. CDR3 nucleotides: TGTGCCAGCTCACCACGAGGGGGGGGATACAATGAGCAGTTCTTC.

V gene TRBV7-3 combines with J gene TRBJ2-1; a weak D match, TRBD2 (7 bases). CDR3 size: 19 residues. Germline V gene data show CDR1 as SGHTA and CDR2 as FQGTGA. Between the trimmed V and J ends, which lost 1 base and 0 bases, there was a span of 19 bases. The CDR3 spells CASSLMGGDTFSSYNEQFF. CDR3 DNA sequence: TGTGCCAGCAGCTTAATGGGAGGGGACACCTTTAGCTCCTACAATGAGCAGTTCTTC.

The genes are TRBV30 and TRBJ1-5; D possibly corresponds to TRBD1 (5 bases). Trimming took 1 base from V and 0 from J, leaving 7 bases between them. Looked up from germline, CDR1 is GTSNPN and CDR2 is SVGIG (reference sequence). This CDR3 is 14 amino acids long. Here the CDR3 DNA reads TGTGCCTGGAGTGAGGGGAATAGCAATCAGCCCCAGCATTTT. Residues: CAWSEGNSNQPQHF.

The chain couples TRBV11-3 to TRBJ2-3; unclear D gene. Trimming stripped 4 bases from V and 8 bases from J, with 10 bases between. Germline CDR1 SGHNT, CDR2 YENEEA. The CDR3 sequence is 12 residues long. In nucleotides, the CDR3 is TGTGCCAGCAGCTACCAAGGCGGTACGCAGTATTTT. Translating it yields CASSYQGGTQYF.

This clone was detected only once. The chain carries TRBV27 and TRBJ2-5, with TRBD2 matching over 9 bases. CDR1 MNHEY and CDR2 SMNVEV come from the germline V gene (reference sequence). The CDR3 contains 16 residues. V was clipped by 6 bases and J by 5 bases; unmatched bases: 13. The CDR3 loop is CASRPPSGKVQETQYF. CDR3 nucleotide sequence: TGTGCCAGCAGGCCACCTAGCGGGAAGGTTCAGGAGACCCAGTACTTC.

The J gene is TRBJ2-5, the V gene TRBV5-5; D perhaps matches TRBD2 (5 bases). Germline-derived CDR1 and CDR2 are SGHKS and YYEKEE (reference sequence). The CDR3 is 16 residues long. Deletions cut 0 bases from V and 1 base from J, with 13 bases between. CDR3 DNA sequence: TGTGCCAGCAGCTTGGGGCGGGTTTTTGGCCAAGAGACCCAGTACTTC. This sequence encodes CASSLGRVFGQETQYF.

J is TRBJ1-1 and V is TRBV27; perhaps TRBD1 as D (5 bases). The length of the CDR3 is 12 residues. The V end lost 0 bases, the J end lost 10 bases, and 9 bases lay between the germline ends. CDR1 and CDR2 from the germline V gene are MNHEY and SMNVEV (reference sequence). CDR3 sequence (DNA): TGTGCCAGCAGTTTATCAGGGGCCTCAGCTTTCTTT. Protein sequence: CASSLSGASAFF.

V is TRBV7-2 and J is TRBJ2-1; a possible D gene is TRBD1 (5 bases). The germline gives CDR1 SGHTA, CDR2 FQGNSA. The CDR3 covers 13 residues. Between the trimmed V and J ends, which lost 2 bases and 5 bases, there was a span of 7 bases. For the CDR3, the DNA is TGTGCCAGCAGCTTAAACAGGCACAATGAGCAGTTCTTC. Protein sequence: CASSLNRHNEQFF.

The J gene is TRBJ1-1, the V gene TRBV14; D is perhaps TRBD1 (6 bases). V was clipped by 0 bases and J by 6 bases, with 11 bases between them. This CDR3 comprises 14 residues. CDR1 and CDR2 from the germline V gene are SGHDN and FVKESK. The DNA of the CDR3 is TGTGCCAGCAGCCAAGATCTAGGGGGGGCTGAAGCTTTCTTT. Translated, it gives CASSQDLGGAEAFF.

This clone was counted a single time. The V and J genes are TRBV18 and TRBJ1-1; 7 nucleotides align to TRBD1. V was clipped by 5 bases and J by 1 base; unmatched bases: 1. The CDR3 spans 13 residues. CDR1 is KGHSH, CDR2 LQKENI, per germline. The CDR3 sequence is CASSGTENTEAFF. CDR3 nucleotides: TGTGCCAGCTCAGGGACAGAGAACACTGAAGCTTTCTTT.

This clone is a singleton in its sample. The V and J genes are TRBV6-1 and TRBJ1-1, with 10 bases matching TRBD1. The ends lost 1 base at V and 6 bases at J; junction bases unmatched: 2. The CDR3 is 14 residues long. Germline V lookup: CDR1 MNHNS, CDR2 SASEGT. The CDR3 protein is CASSEGTGGAEAFF. The CDR3 DNA sequence: TGTGCCAGCAGTGAAGGGACAGGGGGGGCTGAAGCTTTCTTT.

There are a few counts of this clone. The gene calls are TRBV18 and TRBJ1-3; tentative D call: TRBD1 (6 bases). The V and J ends lost 3 bases and 4 bases respectively, with 16 bases between them. The CDR3 covers 16 residues. In germline, CDR1 is KGHSH, CDR2 LQKENI. The CDR3 DNA sequence: TGTGCCAGCTCACCTCAGGGGAACGGGTTCGGAAACACCATATATTTT. Amino acid sequence: CASSPQGNGFGNTIYF.

This chain joins TRBV7-9 and TRBJ1-1; maybe TRBD1 (5 bases). V lost 3 bases and J lost 11, with 19 bases in between. The CDR3 loop spans 14 amino acids. Germline CDR1 reads SEHNR; CDR2 reads FQNEAQ (reference sequence). The CDR3 spells CASSLNVGRGGAFF. The CDR3 DNA sequence: TGTGCCAGCAGCTTGAACGTGGGTAGGGGAGGCGCTTTCTTT. The complete variable domain, with remaining parts taken from reference TRBV7-9 and TRBJ1-1, reads DTGVSQNPRHKITKRGQNVTFRCDPISEHNRLYWYRQTLGQGPEFLTYFQNEAQLEKSRLLSDRFSAERPKGSFSTLEIQRTEQGDSAMYLCASSLNVGRGGAFFGQGTRLTVV.

The V gene is TRBV14, the J gene TRBJ2-7; D might be TRBD1 (5 bases). V lost 5 bases and J 5 bases, leaving 13 bases between the germline ends. Germline CDR1 SGHDN, CDR2 FVKESK. This CDR3 contains 13 residues. The CDR3 DNA is TGTGCCAGCAGCTTATCTCAGGGAAACGAGCAGTACTTC. Its protein product is CASSLSQGNEQYF.

The CDR3 loop is CAWRRGGQGTGKLFF. In DNA form, the CDR3 reads TGTGCCTGGAGGCGAGGGGGACAGGGAACAGGAAAACTGTTTTTT. The chain has TRBV30 and TRBJ1-4; TRBD1 matches at 9 bases. CDR1 is GTSNPN, CDR2 SVGIG, per germline (reference sequence). Trimming cost V 3 bases and J 10 bases; bases outside gene matches: 12. The CDR3 runs to 15 residues. The full variable domain, in which reference TRBV30 and TRBJ1-4 provide the parts outside the CDR3, is SQTIHQWPATLVQPVGSPLSLECTVEGTSNPNLYWYRQAAGRGLQLLFYSVGIGQISSEVPQNLSASRPQDRQFILSSKKLLLSDSGFYLCAWRRGGQGTGKLFFGSGTQLSVL.

The chain is built from TRBV6-6 and TRBJ1-4, with D unresolved. Germline V CDR1 and CDR2: MNHNY, SVGAGI (reference sequence). The germline V and J ends were trimmed by 7 bases and 7 bases, with 13 bases remaining between them. This CDR3 has 13 residues. The CDR3 bases are TGTGCCAGCACGGGGAGGAGTTTTGAAAAACTGTTTTTT. Translation: CASTGRSFEKLFF.

This rearrangement joins TRBV7-9 to TRBJ2-3, with a weak D call TRBD2 (5 bases). The germline gives CDR1 SEHNR, CDR2 FQNEAQ (reference sequence). The CDR3 loop spans 14 amino acids. V shed 5 bases and J shed 0 bases, with 9 bases lying between them. CDR3 sequence reads: CASSPSGSTDTQYF. The CDR3 DNA reads TGTGCCAGCAGCCCAAGCGGTAGCACAGATACGCAGTATTTT. The full variable domain, its missing parts supplied by reference TRBV7-9 and TRBJ2-3, is DTGVSQNPRHKITKRGQNVTFRCDPISEHNRLYWYRQTLGQGPEFLTYFQNEAQLEKSRLLSDRFSAERPKGSFSTLEIQRTEQGDSAMYLCASSPSGSTDTQYFGPGTRLTVL.

The chain combines TRBV15 with TRBJ2-7, with TRBD2 identical over 9 bases. The ends lost 0 bases at V and 2 bases at J; junction bases unmatched: 8. This CDR3 contains 17 residues. Germline V CDR1 and CDR2: LNHNV, YYDKDF (reference sequence). The CDR3 DNA is TGTGCCACCAGCAGAGATTGGGCGACTAGCGGTGCCTACGAGCAGTACTTC. It translates to CATSRDWATSGAYEQYF. The variable domain in full, completed from reference TRBV15 and TRBJ2-7, reads DAMVIQNPRYQVTQFGKPVTLSCSQTLNHNVMYWYQQKSSQAPKLLFHYYDKDFNNEADTPDNFQSRRPNTSFCFLDIRSPGLGDTAMYLCATSRDWATSGAYEQYFGPGTRLTVT.

The chain employs TRBV14 and TRBJ2-1, with TRBD2 identical over 16 bases. V was clipped by 4 bases and J by 5 bases; unmatched bases: 5. CDR1 is SGHDN, CDR2 FVKESK, per germline. The CDR3 extends over 17 amino acids. In nucleotides, the CDR3 is TGTGCCAGCAGCCGGGGACTAGCGGGAGGGCCTAACAATGAGCAGTTCTTC. Protein sequence: CASSRGLAGGPNNEQFF.

The V gene is TRBV5-1, the J gene TRBJ2-3, with 10 bases aligning to TRBD1. The V gene's germline CDR1 is SGHRS and CDR2 YFSETQ. V was clipped by 4 bases and J by 5 bases; unmatched bases: 13. The CDR3 is made up of 17 amino acids. The DNA for the CDR3 is TGCGCCAGCAGCCCCCATCCCCCCGACAGGGGGCAAGATACGCAGTATTTT. This gives the protein CASSPHPPDRGQDTQYF.

The chain's CDR3 is CASSRAGTRETQYF. The CDR3 DNA is TGTGCCAGCAGCAGAGCGGGTACTAGGGAGACCCAGTACTTC. V usage is TRBV28 and J usage is TRBJ2-5; a weak D match, TRBD2 (6 bases). Trimming cost V 6 bases and J 5 bases, with 16 bases left between them. The CDR3 spans 14 residues. Germline loops: CDR1 MDHEN, CDR2 SYDVKM. The complete variable domain, with remaining parts taken from reference TRBV28 and TRBJ2-5, reads DVKVTQSSRYLVKRTGEKVFLECVQDMDHENMFWYRQDPGLGLRLIYFSYDVKMKEKGDIPEGYSVSREKKERFSLILESASTNQTSMYLCASSRAGTRETQYFGPGTRLLVL.